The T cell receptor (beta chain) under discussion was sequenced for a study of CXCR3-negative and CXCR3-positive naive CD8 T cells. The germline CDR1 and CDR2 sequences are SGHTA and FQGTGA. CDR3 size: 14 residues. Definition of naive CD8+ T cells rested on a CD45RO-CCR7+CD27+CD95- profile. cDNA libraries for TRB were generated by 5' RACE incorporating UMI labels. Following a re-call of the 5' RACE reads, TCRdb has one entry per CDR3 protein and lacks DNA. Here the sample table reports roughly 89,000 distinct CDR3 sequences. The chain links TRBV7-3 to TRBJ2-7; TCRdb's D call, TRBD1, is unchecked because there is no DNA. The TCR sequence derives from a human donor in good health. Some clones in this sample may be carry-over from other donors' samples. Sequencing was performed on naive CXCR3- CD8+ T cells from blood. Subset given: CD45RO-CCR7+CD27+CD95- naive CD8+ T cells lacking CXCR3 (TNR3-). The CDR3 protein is CASSLGPGHHEQYF.